The table lists the clone carrying this T cell receptor beta chain with a few counts. The antigen is unknown. Amplification of TCR alpha and beta CDR3 regions from RNA used iRepertoire nested multiplex PCR. TCRdb fed the multiplex PCR reads into MiXCR, producing one record per CDR3 protein. The sample carries roughly 350,000 distinct CDR3 sequences, 41% recorded once. The data belong to a study of glioma-infiltrating T cells. Study as a whole: Glioblastomas were WHO grade IV, sampled at first diagnosis; low-grade were grade II. Overall study results and limits: A blood CDR3 motif signature was depleted in highly divergent patients. Tissue-blood divergence was below expectation in non-neoplastic patients, above in gliomas.

The receptor was derived from a human donor with low-grade glioma or glioblastoma, undergoing nonglioma brain surgery, or in good health (not recorded which). What was sequenced was glioma tissue, nonneoplastic brain tissue, or PBMCs (not recorded which).

The CDR3 DNA reads TGTGCCAGCAGTCGCACCGCTGGCTACACCTTC. Encoded protein: CASSRTAGYTF. The chain couples TRBV12-3 or TRBV12-4 to TRBJ1-2; D call uncertain. V dropped 5 bases and J dropped 7 bases, with 8 bases sitting between them. This CDR3 region has 11 residues.